This is a list of T cell receptor beta chains from one sample in a study of T cells in localized non-small cell lung cancer. TCRdb keeps only in-frame clones here, not all; method: immunoSEQ multiplex PCR. The data hold 40,000 to 55,000 clones, with under 90% observed a single time. The sequences come from peripheral blood mononuclear cells, collected before any cancer treatment. Receptors were obtained from a man aged 40 to 70 with stage III lung adenocarcinoma. Both conserved end residues are part of each CDR3. Fields, in order: J gene, V gene, CDR3 protein.

>TRBJ1-3|TRBV27
CASGSLASGNTIYF
>TRBJ1-4|TRBV11-1
CASTSGRSNEKLFF
>TRBJ1-5|TRBV5-1
CASSFGTQVGQPQHF
>TRBJ1-2|TRBV9
CASSADRRSNYGYTF
>TRBJ2-7|TRBV6-5
CASSMTLYSYEQYF
>TRBJ1-2|TRBV12-5
CASGLWGNYGYTF
>TRBJ2-7|TRBV6-1
CASSGFVERWYEQYF
>TRBJ2-7|TRBV12-5
CASGSGVESYEQYF
>TRBJ2-7|TRBV5-1
CASSLGYSSYEQYF
>TRBJ2-7|TRBV21-1
CASSKGRLKRDEQYF
>TRBJ1-1|TRBV2
CASRYGQYMNTEAFF
>TRBJ2-7|TRBV4-2
CASSPGTSGGAYEQYF
>TRBJ1-1|TRBV6-1
CASREQSYRPDGAFF
>TRBJ2-7|TRBV6-5
CASSPRRTSNEQYF
>TRBJ2-6|TRBV11-2
CASSLAGANVLTF
>TRBJ1-6|TRBV2
CASSDEGLSSPLHF
>TRBJ2-7|TRBV25-1
CASSESAGLISYEQYF
>TRBJ2-3|TRBV19
CASSIGKGFTDTQYF
>TRBJ2-1|TRBV6-5
CASSYRPGLNEQFF
>TRBJ2-3|TRBV7-2
CASSRDNTPDTQYF
>TRBJ2-3|TRBV2
CARPQTSGEQDTQYF
>TRBJ2-5|TRBV5-1
CASSLGVRVNQETQYF
>TRBJ1-2|TRBV27
CASRQGLSGYTF